These 5 T cell receptor beta chains originate from one sample sequenced in a study of blood T cell repertoires in COVID-19 (dated by TCRdb to about 2020). Libraries were built with the immunoSEQ multiplex PCR assay. TCRdb holds this immuneACCESS table with in-frame rearrangements only. Some clones are missing; in checked studies, unresolved V genes explain under half, and the rest has no known cause. The sample records approximately 300,000 clones, approximately 88% of which are singletons. In total, the top ten clones hold approximately 5.5% of the sample. The material sequenced was PBMCs or T cells enriched from blood (not recorded which). All receptors derive from a man aged 55 to 70 who had recovered from COVID-19.

This clone showed up just a few times. The chain uses TRBV7-2 and TRBJ1-1; TRBD1 matches at 7 bases. The CDR3 totals 16 residues. Germline CDR1 is SGHTA and CDR2 is FQGNSA. With V trimmed by 4 bases and J by 0 bases, 8 bases remained unmatched. DNA of the CDR3: TGTGCCAGCAGCTCGCTGCGGGACAGTTTGAACACTGAAGCTTTCTTT. Protein product: CASSSLRDSLNTEAFF. Full variable domain (remainder filled in from reference TRBV7-2 and TRBJ1-1): GAGVSQSPSNKVTEKGKDVELRCDPISGHTALYWYRQSLGQGLEFLIYFQGNSAPDKSGLPSDRFSAERTGGSVSTLTIQRTQQEDSAVYLCASSSLRDSLNTEAFFGQGTRLTVV.

This clone was seen a handful of times. V gene TRBV28 combines with J gene TRBJ2-7; TRBD2 matches 10 bases. Germline CDR1 MDHEN, CDR2 SYDVKM. Germline trimming cut 4 bases from V and 2 bases from J; bases unmatched to any gene: 8. The CDR3 is made up of 16 amino acids. The CDR3 DNA reads TGTGCCAGCAGTTCCCAGCGGGAGGGCCCCCCCTACGAGCAGTACTTC. Protein: CASSSQREGPPYEQYF.

The rearrangement uses TRBV2 and TRBJ1-6; D possibly corresponds to TRBD1 (6 bases). V was cut by 11 bases and J by 0 bases, with 14 bases left in between. Germline V gene lookup returns CDR1 SNHLY and CDR2 FYNNEI. The CDR3 is 15 residues long. The CDR3 region is CAASQGSSYNSPLHF. In DNA form, the CDR3 reads TGTGCCGCATCGCAGGGGAGCTCCTATAATTCACCCCTCCACTTT.

V and J are TRBV11-2 and TRBJ2-1; no clear D. CDR3 length: 15 residues. The germline V gene has CDR1 SGHAT and CDR2 FQNNGV. Trimming removed 5 bases from V and 4 bases from J, with 15 bases in between. The CDR3 DNA reads as TGTGCCAGCAGCCCCCTTGGGCTCAATTACAATGAGCAGTTCTTC. Its translation: CASSPLGLNYNEQFF.

The rearrangement links TRBV29-1 to TRBJ1-1; 7 bases are a match to TRBD1. Germline V gives CDR1 SQVTM, CDR2 ANQGSEA. The junction had 11 bases not matched to a gene; V was cut back by 4 bases and J by 3 bases. This CDR3 has 15 amino acids. Here the CDR3 reads CSVGGTGEGYTEAFF. CDR3 coding DNA: TGCAGCGTTGGGGGTACAGGGGAAGGGTACACTGAAGCTTTCTTT.